This TCR beta chain was recorded in a study of identical twins. Study-level points and caveats: A cross-sectional statistical analysis, not follow-up of the same donors, supported the conclusions.

For this clonotype: Its cognate antigen is unknown.

Only healthy Caucasians were enrolled as donors. A universal primer site was incorporated via template switching, and the cDNA contained unique molecular identifiers. TCRdb analysed the 5' RACE reads with MiXCR anew, one entry per CDR3 protein. Among 270,000 or so distinct CDR3 sequences listed, roughly 8% were seen once. V lost 4 bases to trimming and J lost 0 bases; unmatched junction nucleotides: 4. The germline V gene encodes CDR1 SGHDT and CDR2 YYEEEE. CDR3 length: 15 residues. The sample also formed part of further work on yellow fever vaccine responses in identical twins.

The origin of this receptor is a woman between 18 and 29 years old in good health. The chain is built from TRBV5-6 and TRBJ1-1, with 9 bases fitting TRBD1. Sequencing input: CD8+ T cells sorted from blood. CDR3 sequence (DNA): TGTGCCAGCAGCGTGGACAGGGGATTGAACACTGAAGCTTTCTTT. Its translation is CASSVDRGLNTEAFF.